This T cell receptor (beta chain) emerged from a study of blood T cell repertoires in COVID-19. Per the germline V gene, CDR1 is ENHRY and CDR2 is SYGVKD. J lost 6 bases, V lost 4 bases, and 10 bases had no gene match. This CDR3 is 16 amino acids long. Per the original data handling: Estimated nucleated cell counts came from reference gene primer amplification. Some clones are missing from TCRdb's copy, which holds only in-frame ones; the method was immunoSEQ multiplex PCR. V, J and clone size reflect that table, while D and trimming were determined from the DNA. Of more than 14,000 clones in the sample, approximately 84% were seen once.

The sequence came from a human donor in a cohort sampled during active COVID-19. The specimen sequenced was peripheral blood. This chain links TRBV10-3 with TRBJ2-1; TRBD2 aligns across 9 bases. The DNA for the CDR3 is TGTGCCATCAGTGGACCCCGCGCGGGGGGGCCCAATGAGCAGTTCTTC. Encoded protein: CAISGPRAGGPNEQFF.